This TCR beta chain stems from a study of blood T cell repertoires in COVID-19. Study as a whole: PBMCs, B-cell-depleted T cells, or T cells provided the cDNA or gDNA that made up the material.

In the study's own analysis: Researchers report that nucleated cell counts were estimated from reference gene primer amplification. The method was immunoSEQ multiplex PCR; TCRdb's version includes in-frame clones alone and lacks a portion of them. That table supplies the V and J calls and clone size; D and trimming were determined from the DNA. Found here are 200,000 or so clones, approximately 81% of them singletons; the top ten hold roughly 18%. With 6 bases clipped from V and 0 bases from J, the junction kept 6 bases outside the gene matches. The V gene's germline CDR1 is MNHEY and CDR2 SVGAGI. The CDR3 is 15 amino acids.

Material for sequencing was peripheral blood. This chain connects TRBV6-5 to TRBJ1-1, with 8 bases matching TRBD1. The TCR originated in a person aged 65-85 years with COVID-19, enrolled during active disease. The CDR3 region is CASRQRDRLNTEAFF. CDR3 coding DNA: TGTGCCAGCAGGCAAAGGGACAGGCTGAACACTGAAGCTTTCTTT.